What follows are 11 T cell receptor beta chains derived from one specimen sequenced in a study of T-cell reconstitution after alpha-beta-depleted transplantation in children. During its preparation, the TCRbeta library received unique molecular identifiers. A single record per CDR3 protein comes from TCRdb applying MiXCR to the PCR reads. Of 210,000 or so distinct CDR3 sequences listed, approximately 11% are singletons. The source material was PBMCs, sampled before TCRalphabeta/CD19-depleted stem cell transplant. Source of these receptors: a child younger than two with acute myeloid leukemia, due to receive a stem cell transplant.

On this clonotype itself: The germline gene is not matched at one end of the junction; a read error may be the cause. This chain joins TRBV7-6 and TRBJ1-2; D possibly corresponds to TRBD1 (6 bases). This CDR3 is built from 13 residues. Germline V gene data show CDR1 as SGHVS and CDR2 as FNYEAQ. The CDR3: CASSLGTDYGDTF. In DNA form, the CDR3 reads TGTGCCAGCAGCTTAGGGACAGACTATGGCGACACCTTC.

In this sample, this clonotype turned up many times. This chain connects TRBV29-1 to TRBJ2-1; no reliable D call. Deletions cut 6 bases from V and 6 bases from J, with 12 bases between. The CDR3 has 12 amino acids. Germline assignment: CDR1 SQVTM and CDR2 ANQGSEA. CDR3 in DNA: TGCAGCGTGATGCGTGGGGTCAATGAGCAGTTCTTC. Protein: CSVMRGVNEQFF.

This clonotype was recorded many times. The CDR3 DNA follows: TGTGCCAGCAGCATAGACAGGGGTGGAAACACCATATATTTT. It yields the protein CASSIDRGGNTIYF. The chain combines TRBV7-2 with TRBJ1-3; 8 bases align to TRBD1. Germline lookup yields CDR1 SGHTA and CDR2 FQGNSA. The CDR3 runs to 14 residues. Trimming cost V 5 bases and J 3 bases; bases outside gene matches: 3.

V and J are TRBV5-1 and TRBJ2-1; D perhaps matches TRBD1 (6 bases). The length of the CDR3 is 15 residues. V was cut by 0 bases and J by 9 bases, with 16 bases left in between. Germline values: CDR1 SGHRS, CDR2 YFSETQ. The CDR3 region has the DNA TGCGCCAGCAGCTTGGGGTCAGGGGAACGAGGTGAGCAGTTCTTC. This gives the protein CASSLGSGERGEQFF.

There are a few counts of this clonotype. The rearrangement links TRBV29-1 to TRBJ2-1; D perhaps matches TRBD1 (5 bases). V was trimmed by 6 bases and J by 7 bases, leaving 13 bases between them. Per the germline V gene, CDR1 is SQVTM and CDR2 is ANQGSEA. This CDR3 region has 12 residues. The CDR3 protein is CSVGPQGNEQFF. The DNA for the CDR3 is TGCAGCGTAGGCCCCCAGGGAAATGAGCAGTTCTTC.

This clonotype was observed at least ten times. The chain couples TRBV12-3 or TRBV12-4 to TRBJ2-3; 7 nucleotides line up with TRBD2. The CDR3 is made up of 15 amino acids. Trimming cost V 6 bases and J 4 bases; bases outside gene matches: 10. The CDR3 is CASRHPWGGADTQYF. The CDR3, as DNA: TGTGCCAGCAGACATCCCTGGGGGGGGGCAGATACGCAGTATTTT.

This clonotype was seen ten or more times. The chain carries TRBV7-3 and TRBJ2-1; 7 nucleotides align to TRBD2. The CDR3 covers 14 residues. Trimming took 5 bases from V and 9 from J; bases not matched to a gene: 10. CDR1 and CDR2 (germline): SGHTA, FQGTGA. The CDR3 DNA reads as TGTGCCAGCAGCCCTGGGGCGGGAGTGGGTGAGCAGTTCTTC. Amino acid sequence: CASSPGAGVGEQFF. The complete variable domain, with remaining parts taken from reference TRBV7-3 and TRBJ2-1, reads GAGVSQTPSNKVTEKGKYVELRCDPISGHTALYWYRQSLGQGPEFLIYFQGTGAADDSGLPNDRFFAVRPEGSVSTLKIQRTERGDSAVYLCASSPGAGVGEQFFGPGTRLTVL.

This clonotype was seen repeatedly, ten times or more. The chain is built from TRBV12-3 or TRBV12-4 and TRBJ1-3; D gene unclear. V gave up 10 bases and J gave up 0 bases, with 7 bases separating them. The CDR3 is made up of 12 amino acids. CDR3 residues: CATHRSGNTIYF. CDR3 bases: TGTGCCACGCACCGCTCTGGAAACACCATATATTTT.

This clonotype came up a few times. This rearrangement joins TRBV7-2 to TRBJ2-2; TRBD1 aligns across 9 bases. Trimming took 0 bases from V and 5 from J; bases not matched to a gene: 4. This CDR3 has 16 amino acids. Per germline, CDR1 SGHTA and CDR2 FQGNSA. CDR3 region: CASSLAGQGGTGELFF. In DNA form, the CDR3 reads TGTGCCAGCAGCTTAGCGGGACAGGGAGGAACCGGGGAGCTGTTTTTT.

Many counts were recorded for this clonotype. The chain employs TRBV4-1 and TRBJ1-2; 8 nucleotides line up with TRBD1. The CDR3 totals 15 residues. Germline trimming cut 3 bases from V and 4 bases from J; bases unmatched to any gene: 7. Germline V gene data show CDR1 as MGHRA and CDR2 as YSYEKL. The CDR3 region is CASSQGQVGSYGYTF. The CDR3 nucleotides read TGCGCCAGCAGCCAGGGACAGGTGGGTTCCTATGGCTACACCTTC.

This clonotype came up many times. The genes are TRBV7-8 and TRBJ2-2; the D is unclear. Germline values: CDR1 SGHVS, CDR2 FQNEAQ. Trimming removed 5 bases at V and 6 bases at J, with 13 bases between. CDR3 length: 14 residues. The CDR3 protein is CASSILRQAGELFF. The DNA of the CDR3 is TGTGCCAGCAGCATTCTACGGCAGGCCGGGGAGCTGTTTTTT.